This T cell receptor (beta chain) was obtained from a study of early T cells in non-severe SARS-CoV-2 infection. From the 5' RACE reads, TCRdb called clonotypes with MiXCR, one entry per CDR3 protein. The sample consists of around 66,000 distinct CDR3 sequences, approximately 6% of them appearing once. Trimming cost V 0 bases and J 6 bases; bases outside gene matches: 6. Germline CDR1 is MNHEY and CDR2 is SVGAGI. This CDR3 region has 16 residues. Sequenced here: whole blood, sampled at baseline. The chain is built from TRBV6-5 and TRBJ2-3; 10 bases map to TRBD2. The sequence was collected from an adult who was a healthcare worker with PCR-confirmed SARS-CoV-2 infection or an uninfected control (not recorded which). The CDR3 region is CASSYSPSGRPDTQYF. The DNA for the CDR3 is TGTGCCAGCAGTTACTCTCCTAGCGGGAGACCCGATACGCAGTATTTT.